These T cell receptor beta chains were read from a single sample in a study of regulatory T cells in long-lasting Graves disease. One entry per CDR3 protein results from TCRdb running MiXCR on the multiplex PCR reads. The sample includes a few hundred thousand distinct CDR3 sequences, roughly 17% of them seen just once. The data also belong to a second study, concerning T cells in Graves' hyperthyroidism and ophthalmopathy.

Source: peripheral blood mononuclear cells (PBMCs), taken at new diagnosis, from a patient treated with antithyroid drugs. These receptor sequences come from a man in his forties with Graves disease. CDR3s include the opening cysteine and the closing phenylalanine or tryptophan. The order of the fields is J gene, D gene, clone size, V gene, CDR3 DNA, CDR3 protein. A D gene is named only where the DNA matches it firmly. Clone size is shown for a subset of rows, as once, few, many or a class of expanded clone.

J gene: TRBJ2-7
D gene: TRBD1
clone size: few
V gene: TRBV10-3
CDR3 DNA: TGTGCCATCAGGGAAGGGACAGGGGTTGTGAGCGAGCAGTACTTC
CDR3 protein: CAIREGTGVVSEQYF

J gene: TRBJ2-7
D gene: NA
clone size: many
V gene: TRBV20-1
CDR3 DNA: TGCAGTGCTCGAACGGACAGTCCTAGCTCCTACGAGCAGTACTTC
CDR3 protein: CSARTDSPSSYEQYF

J gene: TRBJ2-1
D gene: TRBD2
clone size: few
V gene: TRBV5-6
CDR3 DNA: TGTGCCGGCAGCTATAGCGGGGGGGCCCCAAGGCGTACGCAGTTCTTC
CDR3 protein: CAGSYSGGAPRRTQFF

J gene: TRBJ1-5
D gene: NA
clone size: many
V gene: TRBV20-1
CDR3 DNA: TGCAGTGCTAGAGGACAGAGCAATCAGCCCCAGCATTTT
CDR3 protein: CSARGQSNQPQHF

J gene: TRBJ2-7
D gene: TRBD2
clone size: many
V gene: TRBV20-1
CDR3 DNA: TGCAGTGCTAGACGGGCACTAGCGGGTTACGAGCAGTACTTC
CDR3 protein: CSARRALAGYEQYF

J gene: TRBJ1-2
D gene: NA
clone size: many
V gene: TRBV3-1
CDR3 DNA: TGTGCCAGCAGCCAAGAGTATGCAGACTATGGCTACACCTTC
CDR3 protein: CASSQEYADYGYTF

J gene: TRBJ2-7
D gene: NA
clone size: NA
V gene: TRBV6-2/TRBV6-3
CDR3 DNA: TGTGCCAGTGGCCGGCGTGAGGGGTACGAGCAGTACTTC
CDR3 protein: CASGRREGYEQYF

J gene: TRBJ2-1
D gene: TRBD2
clone size: many
V gene: TRBV7-3
CDR3 DNA: TGTGCCAGCAGCCTACGTGGGCCTAGCGGTAGTGAGCAGTTCTTC
CDR3 protein: CASSLRGPSGSEQFF

J gene: TRBJ1-3
D gene: NA
clone size: NA
V gene: TRBV15
CDR3 DNA: TGTGCCACCAGCAGAGAGAGGGGTATGGGGAACTCTGGAAACACCATATATTTT
CDR3 protein: CATSRERGMGNSGNTIYF

J gene: TRBJ2-3
D gene: NA
clone size: once
V gene: TRBV20-1
CDR3 DNA: TGCAGTGCCCTCCTCCCGGGGGGCGTTACGCAGTATTTT
CDR3 protein: CSALLPGGVTQYF

J gene: TRBJ2-5
D gene: NA
clone size: NA
V gene: TRBV28
CDR3 DNA: TGTGCCAGCAGTTTAGGGGTTAGGGGGGGACAAGAGACCCAGTACTTC
CDR3 protein: CASSLGVRGGQETQYF

J gene: TRBJ2-7
D gene: TRBD2
clone size: many
V gene: TRBV27
CDR3 DNA: TGTGCCAGCAGTTTATACGGGGGGACCTACGAGCAGTACTTC
CDR3 protein: CASSLYGGTYEQYF

J gene: TRBJ1-1
D gene: NA
clone size: NA
V gene: TRBV11-2
CDR3 DNA: TGTGCCAGCAGCTTAAACGGCGGGGGGGCTGAAGCTTTCTTT
CDR3 protein: CASSLNGGGAEAFF

J gene: TRBJ1-2
D gene: TRBD1
clone size: many
V gene: TRBV3-1
CDR3 DNA: TGTGCCAGCAGCCCGATGGACAGGGGCTATGGCTACACCTTC
CDR3 protein: CASSPMDRGYGYTF

J gene: TRBJ2-6
D gene: TRBD1
clone size: NA
V gene: TRBV4-1
CDR3 DNA: TGCGCCAGCAGCCCCTGGACAGGAAGCCGCCTCTCTGGGGCCAACGTCCTGACTTTC
CDR3 protein: CASSPWTGSRLSGANVLTF

J gene: TRBJ2-2
D gene: NA
clone size: NA
V gene: TRBV18
CDR3 DNA: TGTGCCAGCTCACCAACGAGCCCGGGGGCCGGGGAGCTGTTTTTT
CDR3 protein: CASSPTSPGAGELFF

J gene: TRBJ2-4
D gene: NA
clone size: NA
V gene: TRBV5-8
CDR3 DNA: TGTGCCAGCAGCTTGGCCCCAGGGGAGGGCATTCAGTACTTC
CDR3 protein: CASSLAPGEGIQYF

J gene: TRBJ1-1
D gene: NA
clone size: NA
V gene: TRBV12-5
CDR3 DNA: TGTGCTAGTGGTTCCGGGACGGTGTTTGACACTGAAGCTTTCTTT
CDR3 protein: CASGSGTVFDTEAFF

J gene: TRBJ1-1
D gene: TRBD1
clone size: many
V gene: TRBV30
CDR3 DNA: TGTGCCTGGAGTACAGGGGATGTTGCTGAAGCTTTCTTT
CDR3 protein: CAWSTGDVAEAFF

J gene: TRBJ2-1
D gene: TRBD1
clone size: many
V gene: TRBV2
CDR3 DNA: TGTGCCAGCAGTGAAAGGGCAGGGGGCTACAATGAGCAGTTCTTC
CDR3 protein: CASSERAGGYNEQFF

J gene: TRBJ2-7
D gene: TRBD1
clone size: many
V gene: TRBV30
CDR3 DNA: TGTGCCTGGACCCCAGGGACAGGGGGGTCCTACGAGCAGTACTTC
CDR3 protein: CAWTPGTGGSYEQYF

J gene: TRBJ2-1
D gene: TRBD1
clone size: many
V gene: TRBV20-1
CDR3 DNA: TGCAGTGCTAGGTCGGGACAGCTCTACAATGAGCAGTTCTTC
CDR3 protein: CSARSGQLYNEQFF

J gene: TRBJ2-7
D gene: NA
clone size: many
V gene: TRBV5-1
CDR3 DNA: TGCGCCAGCAGGGGACACGCGACCCAATACGAGCAGTACTTC
CDR3 protein: CASRGHATQYEQYF

J gene: TRBJ2-4
D gene: TRBD1
clone size: many
V gene: TRBV24-1
CDR3 DNA: TGTGCCACCAGTGACCACAACAGGGGAAACATTCAGTACTTC
CDR3 protein: CATSDHNRGNIQYF

J gene: TRBJ1-2
D gene: NA
clone size: many
V gene: TRBV5-1
CDR3 DNA: TGCGCCAGCAGCCCACGGGCCGATTGGCGGTATGGCTACACCTTC
CDR3 protein: CASSPRADWRYGYTF

J gene: TRBJ2-1
D gene: NA
clone size: NA
V gene: TRBV6-2/TRBV6-3
CDR3 DNA: TGTGCCAGCAGCTCCGGGACTCAGCCGTTCTTC
CDR3 protein: CASSSGTQPFF

J gene: TRBJ2-3
D gene: NA
clone size: NA
V gene: TRBV5-1
CDR3 DNA: TGCGCCAGCAGCCTCGGGAGTAGCACAGATACGCAGTATTTT
CDR3 protein: CASSLGSSTDTQYF

J gene: TRBJ2-1
D gene: NA
clone size: many
V gene: TRBV7-3
CDR3 DNA: TGTGCCAGCAGCTTAACCCCGGGGGACTACAATGAGCAGTTCTTC
CDR3 protein: CASSLTPGDYNEQFF

J gene: TRBJ2-7
D gene: NA
clone size: many
V gene: TRBV18
CDR3 DNA: TGTGCCAGCTCATCAGGAGGTGTCGAGCAGTACTTC
CDR3 protein: CASSSGGVEQYF

J gene: TRBJ2-5
D gene: TRBD1
clone size: many
V gene: TRBV9
CDR3 DNA: TGTGCCAGCAGCCCCAGTATAGGACAGGGTGAAGAGACCCAGTACTTC
CDR3 protein: CASSPSIGQGEETQYF

J gene: TRBJ2-3
D gene: TRBD2
clone size: NA
V gene: TRBV20-1
CDR3 DNA: TGCAGTGAGACTAGCGGGGGGCAGAGAGATACGCAGTATTTT
CDR3 protein: CSETSGGQRDTQYF